This T cell receptor (beta chain) was identified in a study of vaccination and CD4 T cells after COVID-19. Study-wide context: Participants were vaccinated with two doses, given as either BNT162b2 or mRNA-1273 vaccine. Cellular stimulation was performed using overlapping spike peptides derived from SARS-CoV-2, HCoV-NL63, HCoV-OC43 and HCoV-229E.

This clonotype was picked up a small number of times. Its matching antigen is unknown. An Oncomine TCR Beta short-read assay was used to sequence the DNA from cultured CD4+ T cells. TCRdb reprocessed the PCR reads via MiXCR and lists one record per CDR3 protein. The data hold roughly 15,000 distinct CDR3 sequences, with approximately 57% observed a single time. Losses at the gene ends were 4 bases for V and 1 base for J; bases not matched to a gene: 1. This CDR3 is 14 amino acids long. Germline V gene sequence: CDR1 MNHEY, CDR2 SVGEGT. The treatment here: 10-day PBMC culture with coronavirus spike peptide pools or control peptides (ViraFEST assay).

Sequencing input: CD4+ T cells from blood, cultured in vitro. The source of this sequence is a human donor who had recovered from COVID-19. V is TRBV6-2 or TRBV6-3 and J is TRBJ1-1; 9 bases agree with TRBD1. The CDR3 sequence: CASSLQGANTEAFF. The DNA for the CDR3 is TGTGCCAGCAGTTTACAGGGGGCGAACACTGAAGCTTTCTTT.